A selection of T cell receptor beta chains follows, all from one sample in a study of primary melanoma T cells and metastatic recurrence. TCRdb's copy holds only in-frame clones and misses some; the assay was immunoSEQ multiplex PCR. This repertoire shows around 100 clones, roughly 92% found once; its top ten account for approximately 15%. Specimen: melanoma tumor tissue. All receptors derive from a human donor with melanoma. Both conserved end residues are part of each CDR3. Fields, in order: V gene, clone size, J gene, D gene, CDR3 DNA, CDR3 protein. A D gene is named only where the DNA matches it firmly. Only part of the rows carry a size: once, few, many, or a class if the clone is expanded.

v_gene: TRBV11-3; abundance: NA; j_gene: TRBJ1-5; d_gene: TRBD1; CDR3nt: TGTGCCAGCAGCTTATGGACAGGGGATCAGCCCCAGCATTTT; CDR3aa: CASSLWTGDQPQHF
v_gene: TRBV11-3; abundance: NA; j_gene: TRBJ2-7; d_gene: TRBD2; CDR3nt: TGTGCCAGCAGCCGGAGACTAGCGGGAGTTTACGAGCAGTACTTC; CDR3aa: CASSRRLAGVYEQYF
v_gene: TRBV12-2; abundance: few; j_gene: TRBJ2-1; d_gene: NA; CDR3nt: TGTGCCAGTCGTATAGCGAGGAACTCCTACAATGAGCAGTTCTTC; CDR3aa: CASRIARNSYNEQFF
v_gene: TRBV29-1; abundance: NA; j_gene: TRBJ2-2; d_gene: NA; CDR3nt: TGCAGCGTCAGGACGGCCAACACCGGGGAGCTGTTTTTT; CDR3aa: CSVRTANTGELFF
v_gene: TRBV11-3; abundance: NA; j_gene: TRBJ1-6; d_gene: TRBD1; CDR3nt: TGTGCCAGCAGCGGGGGGGACAGCTGGTCACCCCTCCACTTT; CDR3aa: CASSGGDSWSPLHF
v_gene: TRBV14; abundance: NA; j_gene: TRBJ1-2; d_gene: NA; CDR3nt: TGTGCCAGCAGCCAACAGGGAACCTATGGCTACACCTTC; CDR3aa: CASSQQGTYGYTF
v_gene: TRBV19; abundance: NA; j_gene: TRBJ2-3; d_gene: NA; CDR3nt: TGTGCCAGTAGTTCAGGAAGAACAGATACGCAGTATTTT; CDR3aa: CASSSGRTDTQYF
v_gene: TRBV6-8; abundance: NA; j_gene: TRBJ2-7; d_gene: NA; CDR3nt: TGTGCCAGCAGTTACGGGCAGGGTGCTGTGCACGAGCAGTACTTC; CDR3aa: CASSYGQGAVHEQYF
v_gene: TRBV28; abundance: once; j_gene: TRBJ2-1; d_gene: TRBD1; CDR3nt: TGTGCCAGCAGTCCCAGGGGGCCCCGCTCCTACAATGAGCAGTTCTTC; CDR3aa: CASSPRGPRSYNEQFF
v_gene: TRBV9; abundance: NA; j_gene: TRBJ2-6; d_gene: NA; CDR3nt: TGTGCCAGCAGCGCATCTGGCAGCTCACAAAGTCGGGCCAACGTCCTGACTTTC; CDR3aa: CASSASGSSQSRANVLTF
v_gene: TRBV6-8; abundance: NA; j_gene: TRBJ1-3; d_gene: NA; CDR3nt: TGTGCCAGCAGTTACTCTCAGGCGGCGGGGAGCTCTGGAAACACCATATATTTT; CDR3aa: CASSYSQAAGSSGNTIYF
v_gene: TRBV11-3; abundance: NA; j_gene: TRBJ2-1; d_gene: NA; CDR3nt: TGTGCCAGCAGCTTGGGAGAGGAATACAATGAGCAGTTCTTC; CDR3aa: CASSLGEEYNEQFF
v_gene: TRBV14; abundance: NA; j_gene: TRBJ1-2; d_gene: NA; CDR3nt: TGTGCCAGCAGCCGAACAGGGATCTGGGGCTATGGCTACACCTTC; CDR3aa: CASSRTGIWGYGYTF
v_gene: TRBV19; abundance: NA; j_gene: TRBJ1-2; d_gene: NA; CDR3nt: TGTGCCAGTACCCAACGAGGATATGGCTACACCTTC; CDR3aa: CASTQRGYGYTF
v_gene: TRBV5-1; abundance: NA; j_gene: TRBJ2-6; d_gene: NA; CDR3nt: TGCGCCAGCAGCTTGGGGGCAGGAAGCTCTGGGGCCAACGTCCTGACTTTC; CDR3aa: CASSLGAGSSGANVLTF
v_gene: TRBV7-1; abundance: NA; j_gene: TRBJ2-1; d_gene: TRBD1; CDR3nt: TGTGCCAGCAGCTCGGGACAGGGTTACAATGAGCAGTTCTTC; CDR3aa: CASSSGQGYNEQFF
v_gene: TRBV6-8; abundance: NA; j_gene: TRBJ2-1; d_gene: TRBD2; CDR3nt: TGTGCCAGCAGCAGAGTAGTTCTAGCGGGTAGGGGCAATGAGCAGTTCTTC; CDR3aa: CASSRVVLAGRGNEQFF
v_gene: TRBV11-3; abundance: NA; j_gene: TRBJ1-3; d_gene: NA; CDR3nt: TGTGCCAGCAGCTCCATCGGGCTGGGAAACACCATATATTTT; CDR3aa: CASSSIGLGNTIYF
v_gene: TRBV19; abundance: NA; j_gene: TRBJ1-5; d_gene: TRBD1; CDR3nt: TGTGCCAGTAGGGTTCGGGACAGTAGCAATCAACCCCAGCATTTT; CDR3aa: CASRVRDSSNQPQHF
v_gene: TRBV12-2; abundance: NA; j_gene: TRBJ2-4; d_gene: NA; CDR3nt: TGTGCAAGTCGCCCCAGTAGGGGGGACCTAGCCAAAAACATTCAGTACTTC; CDR3aa: CASRPSRGDLAKNIQYF
v_gene: TRBV19; abundance: NA; j_gene: TRBJ1-5; d_gene: NA; CDR3nt: TGTGCTAGCGCCACCGCCTACGGCAATCAGCCCCAGCATTTT; CDR3aa: CASATAYGNQPQHF
v_gene: TRBV11-3; abundance: NA; j_gene: TRBJ2-2; d_gene: NA; CDR3nt: TGTGCCAGCAGCTTGTATGAGACACTCACCGGGGAGCTGTTTTTT; CDR3aa: CASSLYETLTGELFF
v_gene: TRBV11-3; abundance: NA; j_gene: TRBJ2-7; d_gene: TRBD2; CDR3nt: TGTGCCAGCAGCCCTGGACTAGCGGGAGCCTACGAGCAGTACTTC; CDR3aa: CASSPGLAGAYEQYF
v_gene: TRBV30; abundance: NA; j_gene: TRBJ1-2; d_gene: NA; CDR3nt: TGTGCCTGGAGTGCATCTTCCTTAGATGGCTACACCTTC; CDR3aa: CAWSASSLDGYTF
v_gene: TRBV11-3; abundance: NA; j_gene: TRBJ1-2; d_gene: TRBD1; CDR3nt: TGTGCCAGCAGCCTCCGACAGGGGGCTAACTATGGCTACACCTTC; CDR3aa: CASSLRQGANYGYTF
v_gene: TRBV19; abundance: NA; j_gene: TRBJ2-7; d_gene: NA; CDR3nt: TGTGCCACCGAAGGACAGAGCTACGAGCAGTACTTC; CDR3aa: CATEGQSYEQYF
v_gene: TRBV11-3; abundance: NA; j_gene: TRBJ2-5; d_gene: NA; CDR3nt: TGTGCCAGCAGCACCGACGGAGCCCAAGAGACCCAGTACTTC; CDR3aa: CASSTDGAQETQYF
v_gene: TRBV6-1; abundance: NA; j_gene: TRBJ2-1; d_gene: TRBD1; CDR3nt: TGTGCCAGCAGTGAAGATGGACAGGGTAGAGCTAGTGAGCAGTTCTTC; CDR3aa: CASSEDGQGRASEQFF
v_gene: TRBV1; abundance: NA; j_gene: TRBJ2-7; d_gene: NA; CDR3nt: TGCGCCAGCAGCCAAGATATTGGGGACACCCAGTCCTACGAGCAGTACTTC; CDR3aa: CASSQDIGDTQSYEQYF
v_gene: TRBV28; abundance: NA; j_gene: TRBJ1-1; d_gene: NA; CDR3nt: TGTGCCAGCAGTCGAGAGGGTGTTGAAGCTTTCTTT; CDR3aa: CASSREGVEAFF
v_gene: TRBV11-3; abundance: NA; j_gene: TRBJ2-1; d_gene: NA; CDR3nt: TGTGCCAGCTCGTTCGTTGGGGGGCACAATGAGCAGTTCTTC; CDR3aa: CASSFVGGHNEQFF
v_gene: TRBV6-8; abundance: NA; j_gene: TRBJ1-4; d_gene: NA; CDR3nt: TGTGCCAGCAGTGGGCCTGGGAGGGGAAAACTGTTTTTT; CDR3aa: CASSGPGRGKLFF
v_gene: TRBV11-3; abundance: NA; j_gene: TRBJ1-5; d_gene: NA; CDR3nt: TGTGCCAGCAGCTTGTCGGCTTGGAGCAATCAGCCCCAGCATTTT; CDR3aa: CASSLSAWSNQPQHF
v_gene: TRBV6-8; abundance: NA; j_gene: TRBJ1-4; d_gene: NA; CDR3nt: TGTGCCAGCAGATGGACGGTATCTAATGAAAAACTGTTTTTT; CDR3aa: CASRWTVSNEKLFF
v_gene: TRBV19; abundance: once; j_gene: TRBJ1-4; d_gene: TRBD1; CDR3nt: TGTGCCAGTAGTATTTGGCAGGGGGTTGAAAAACTGTTTTTT; CDR3aa: CASSIWQGVEKLFF
v_gene: TRBV11-3; abundance: NA; j_gene: TRBJ2-7; d_gene: TRBD2; CDR3nt: TGTGCCAGCAGCCCAGGAGCGGGAGGGACTTACGAGCAGTACTTC; CDR3aa: CASSPGAGGTYEQYF
v_gene: TRBV28; abundance: NA; j_gene: TRBJ1-3; d_gene: TRBD1; CDR3nt: TGTGCCGGAGCGGACAGGGGCCGAAACACCATATATTTT; CDR3aa: CAGADRGRNTIYF
v_gene: TRBV18; abundance: NA; j_gene: TRBJ2-3; d_gene: NA; CDR3nt: TGTGCCAGCTCACGAGGTGGCGATACGCAGTATTTT; CDR3aa: CASSRGGDTQYF
v_gene: TRBV6-8; abundance: NA; j_gene: TRBJ2-2; d_gene: TRBD2; CDR3nt: TGTGCCAGCAGTTTACGATCCGGGACTAGTGGGACCGGGGAGCTGTTTTTT; CDR3aa: CASSLRSGTSGTGELFF